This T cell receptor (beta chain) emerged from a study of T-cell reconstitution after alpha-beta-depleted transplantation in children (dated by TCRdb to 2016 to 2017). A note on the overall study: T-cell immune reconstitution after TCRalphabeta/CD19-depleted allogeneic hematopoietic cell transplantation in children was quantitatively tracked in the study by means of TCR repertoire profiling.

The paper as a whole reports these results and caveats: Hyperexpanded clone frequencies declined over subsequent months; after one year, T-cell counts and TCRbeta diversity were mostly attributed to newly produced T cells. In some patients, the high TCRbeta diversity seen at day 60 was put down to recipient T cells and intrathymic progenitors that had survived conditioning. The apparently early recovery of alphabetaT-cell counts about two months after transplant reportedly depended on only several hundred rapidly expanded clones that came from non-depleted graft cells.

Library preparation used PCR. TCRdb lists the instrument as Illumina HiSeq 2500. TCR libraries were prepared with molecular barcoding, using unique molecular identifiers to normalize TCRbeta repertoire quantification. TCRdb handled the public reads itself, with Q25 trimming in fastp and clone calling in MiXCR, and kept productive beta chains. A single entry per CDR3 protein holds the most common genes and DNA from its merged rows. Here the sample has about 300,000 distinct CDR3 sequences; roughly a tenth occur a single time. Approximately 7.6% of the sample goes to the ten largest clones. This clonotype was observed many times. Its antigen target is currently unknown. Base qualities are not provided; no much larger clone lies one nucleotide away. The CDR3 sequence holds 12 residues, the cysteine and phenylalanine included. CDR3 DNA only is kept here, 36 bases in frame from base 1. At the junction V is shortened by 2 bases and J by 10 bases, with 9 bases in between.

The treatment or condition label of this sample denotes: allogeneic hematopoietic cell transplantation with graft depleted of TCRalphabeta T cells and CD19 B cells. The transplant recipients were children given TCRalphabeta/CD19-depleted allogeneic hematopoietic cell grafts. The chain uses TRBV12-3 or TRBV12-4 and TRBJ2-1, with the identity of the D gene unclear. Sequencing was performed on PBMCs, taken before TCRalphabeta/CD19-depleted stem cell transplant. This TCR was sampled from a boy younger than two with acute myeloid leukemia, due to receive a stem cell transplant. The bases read TGTGCCAGCAGTTTACCTTATTACGAGCAGTTCTTC. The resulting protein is CASSLPYYEQFF.